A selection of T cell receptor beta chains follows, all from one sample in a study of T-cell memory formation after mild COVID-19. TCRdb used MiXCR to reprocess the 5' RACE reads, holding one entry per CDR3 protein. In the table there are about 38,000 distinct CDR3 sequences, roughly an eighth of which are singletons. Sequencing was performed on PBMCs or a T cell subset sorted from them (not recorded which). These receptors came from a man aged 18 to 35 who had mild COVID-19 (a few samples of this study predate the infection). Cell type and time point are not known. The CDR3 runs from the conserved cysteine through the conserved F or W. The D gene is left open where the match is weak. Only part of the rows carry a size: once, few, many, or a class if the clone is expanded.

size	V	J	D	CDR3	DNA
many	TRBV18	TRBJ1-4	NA	CASSRRNEKLFF	TGTGCCAGCTCCCGACGGAATGAAAAACTGTTTTTT
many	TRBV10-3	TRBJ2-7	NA	CAISGYGYEQYF	TGTGCCATCAGTGGGTATGGGTACGAGCAGTACTTC
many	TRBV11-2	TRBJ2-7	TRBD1	CASSSPGEGAMGEQYF	TGTGCCAGCAGCTCGCCGGGCGAGGGGGCGATGGGAGAGCAGTACTTC
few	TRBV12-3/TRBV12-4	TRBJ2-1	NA	CASSLIGGSNEQFF	TGTGCCAGCAGTTTAATTGGTGGCAGCAATGAGCAGTTCTTC
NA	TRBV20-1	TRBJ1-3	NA	CSARYSGNTIYF	TGCAGTGCTAGGTACAGTGGAAACACCATATATTTT
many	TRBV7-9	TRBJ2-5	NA	CASSLAPDKETQYF	TGTGCCAGCAGCTTAGCCCCGGACAAAGAGACCCAGTACTTC
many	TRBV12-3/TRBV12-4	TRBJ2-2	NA	CASSFGLNTGELFF	TGTGCCAGCAGTTTCGGCTTAAACACCGGGGAGCTGTTTTTT
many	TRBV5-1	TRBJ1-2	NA	CASSLEAYGYTF	TGCGCCAGCAGCTTGGAGGCCTATGGCTACACCTTC
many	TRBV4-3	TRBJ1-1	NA	CASSQETFTTEAFF	TGCGCCAGCAGCCAAGAAACGTTTACCACTGAAGCTTTCTTT
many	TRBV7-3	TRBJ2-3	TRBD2	CASSLVGVAGGPLHF	TGTGCCAGCAGCCTCGTCGGAGTAGCGGGGGGCCCCTTGCATTTT
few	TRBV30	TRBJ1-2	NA	CASSGGGFFGYTF	TGTGCCAGCTCCGGGGGCGGGTTTTTTGGCTACACCTTC
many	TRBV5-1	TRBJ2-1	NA	CATTGTPYNEQFF	TGCGCCACGACCGGGACACCATACAATGAGCAGTTCTTC
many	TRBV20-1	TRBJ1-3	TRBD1	CSAGQASGNTIYF	TGCAGTGCAGGACAGGCATCTGGAAACACCATATATTTT
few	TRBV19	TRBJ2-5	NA	CASSPNPIGTKRETQYF	TGTGCCAGTAGTCCAAACCCGATCGGGACCAAGCGGGAGACCCAGTACTTC
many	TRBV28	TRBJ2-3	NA	CASSSPGGGVHTQYF	TGTGCCAGCAGTTCTCCGGGGGGCGGCGTGCATACGCAGTATTTT